This entry describes one T cell receptor (beta chain). The antigen is not known. The data were obtained in a study of cytomegalovirus exposure and HLA in healthy donors. Across the whole study: HLA-typed donors were the source of tens of millions of unique TCRs, which an early data release held. Findings and limits, study-wide: According to a later analysis, most TCR beta chains associated with CMV appeared HLA-restricted. A later analysis by the authors found several of the most significant clusters apparently linked to common viral pathogens.

The PCR had 60 Vbeta and 13 Jbeta primers. Clones were read by immunoSEQ multiplex PCR, and TCRdb kept only the in-frame ones, dropping some. The table records about 190,000 clones, 80% to 90% of them present only once. This CDR3 is 14 amino acids long. Trimming pared 0 bases from V and 1 base from J, leaving 7 bases between. CDR1 LNHDA and CDR2 SQIVND come from the germline V gene (reference sequence). The chain carries TRBV19 and TRBJ2-7; possibly TRBD2 for D (5 bases). The sequencing sample was made of PBMCs. The TCR originated in a male donor in good health and CMV-seronegative. CDR3 nucleotides: TGTGCCAGTAGTATAGACCGGAGGTCCTACGAGCAGTACTTC. This translates into CASSIDRRSYEQYF.